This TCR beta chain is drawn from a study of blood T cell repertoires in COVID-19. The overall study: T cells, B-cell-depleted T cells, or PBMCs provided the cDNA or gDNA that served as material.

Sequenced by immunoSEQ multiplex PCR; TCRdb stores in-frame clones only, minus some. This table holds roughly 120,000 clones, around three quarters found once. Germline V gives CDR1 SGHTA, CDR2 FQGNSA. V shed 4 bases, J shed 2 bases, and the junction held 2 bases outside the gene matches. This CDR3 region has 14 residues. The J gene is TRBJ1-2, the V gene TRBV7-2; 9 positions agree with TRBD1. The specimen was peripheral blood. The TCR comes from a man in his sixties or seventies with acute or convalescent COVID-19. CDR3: CASSSGTGNYGYTF. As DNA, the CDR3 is TGTGCCAGCAGCTCAGGGACAGGGAACTATGGCTACACCTTC. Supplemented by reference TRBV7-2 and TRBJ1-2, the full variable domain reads GAGVSQSPSNKVTEKGKDVELRCDPISGHTALYWYRQSLGQGLEFLIYFQGNSAPDKSGLPSDRFSAERTGGSVSTLTIQRTQQEDSAVYLCASSSGTGNYGYTFGSGTRLTVV.